This T cell receptor beta chain was recovered during a study of shared clonotypes between healthy human individuals (dated by TCRdb to 2020 to 2022). About the study as a whole: A couple of women and a few men aged 18 to 49 years were included in the cohort. Per donor, three plates each were used for CD4 naive and CD4 memory, two for CD8 naive, and one for CD8 memory. To estimate repertoire size and how much clonotypes are shared between individuals, the study performed deep sequencing of blood TCR repertoires from 4 to 6 healthy adults. Different laboratories and diverse techniques were used to prepare libraries and sequence TCR repertoires, to increase sequencing depth and limit assay-specific biases. Each donor's leukapheresis produced roughly between about 0.9 and 9.5 billion PBMCs.

Study-level results and caveats: Rarefaction of sorted-subset datasets indicated incomplete sequencing despite the large sequencing depth. Higher generation probabilities were observed for clonotypes shared by all four sorted-subset donors than for non-shared clonotypes. Across a few donors, approximately 4.9% of naive CD4, around 3.3% of naive CD8, about 2.3% of memory CD4, and 0.4% to 0.45% of memory CD8 clonotypes were shared. Sampling was restricted to blood, and TCR repertoires in tissue are likely to differ from TCR repertoires in blood. Based on pairwise subsampling, the degree of clonotype sharing among donors was expected to be affected by sequencing depth. The genetic and exposure-history diversity represented was limited by the small number of donors. Larger estimated clonotype richness was generally found for naive subsets than for memory subsets.

The donors were healthy, HIV-negative adults who had no recently reported acute infections or vaccinations. Every donor was a Caucasian adult living in Nashville, Tennessee, USA. CD4+ T cells were enriched by magnetic negative selection, after which naive cells were positively selected on CD45RA and the negative fraction was taken as the memory subset. After blood collection by leukapheresis, PBMCs were isolated using Ficoll-Histopaque density gradient centrifugation and then cryopreserved in the vapor phase of liquid nitrogen. Purity and quantity of every magnetically sorted T cell population were checked by analytical flow cytometry. Each sorted fraction had its genomic DNA isolated and then quantified by UV absorbance on a Nanodrop 2000c. Of note for this clone: It has no known antigen specificity. No base quality information exists; no much larger clone differs at one position.

The germline V gene provides CDR1 MNHNS and CDR2 SASEGT. The CDR3 covers 15 residues, taking in both the cysteine and the phenylalanine. The kept DNA is CDR3 alone, 45 bases in frame from the first base. V is cut back by 8 bases and J by 5 bases, with 14 bases in the junction unmatched. TCR CDR3 regions were amplified from genomic DNA by multiplex PCR using the deep immunoSEQ assay. For each cell subset, the extracted genomic DNA was distributed evenly across all wells of several immunoSEQ 96-well plates, and each plate served as one replicate. Each replicate PCR for sorted subsets received approximately 220 ng genomic DNA, equal to roughly 30,000 T cell genomes. The purified libraries were quantified using a Qubit 3.0 fluorometer, sized with a Bioanalyzer 2100, and then quantified again using the KAPA Library Quantification kit. Every immunoSEQ 96-well plate was sequenced on a dedicated single-read 150-cycle Illumina NextSeq 550 flow cell. Regarding the original processing steps: The immunoSEQ output contained only junctional sequences without quality scores, so filtering could not match that applied to full-length reads. Sequences were annotated with PyIR, a Python wrapper for IgBLAST v1.9, using IMGT germline references to assign V/J genes and CDR3. Reads were filtered out if the reads had weak V/J assignments (E-value above 1e-6), no CDR3, stop codons, out-of-frame junctions, or ambiguous translated residues. V3J clonotypes were defined by identical inferred V gene, J gene, and CDR3 amino acid sequence. To compute the percentage overlap between repertoires, the number of shared unique clonotypes was divided by the size of the smaller repertoire. RTK rarefaction, the Chao1 estimator, and Recon v2.1 estimates of unobserved clonotypes were used to assess repertoire richness. OLGA was used to compute generation probabilities for all TCRbeta clonotypes that the gDNA method yielded from a handful of donors. TCRdb obtained this table from immuneACCESS and retained in-frame rearrangements with V and J assigned. These tables miss some clones; where compared with another copy, unresolved V genes account for less than half of the shortfall, and the remainder is unexplained. That table gives V, J and clone size, and the DNA gave D and trimming. The table for this sample lists 2,500,000 or so clones; roughly 93% of them were counted only once. Around 0.4% of the sample lies in the top ten.

The chain is assembled from TRBV6-1 and TRBJ2-5; TRBD2 lines up with 7 middle nucleotides. The TCR originated in a man aged 18-30 years in good health. Some clones in this sample may be carry-over from other donors' samples. Material for sequencing was naive CD4+ T cells from PBMCs. The sample's cell subset or site label, in plain terms: CD45RA+ positively selected. The DNA reads TGTGCCAGCGGGGGAGGGCCCAGGGTCTGGGAGACCCAGTACTTC. Its protein product is CASGGGPRVWETQYF.